Here is one TCR beta chain with its context. The data derive from a study of T cell responses to AZD1222 COVID-19 vaccine. The CDR3 extends over 15 amino acids. CDR1 and CDR2 (germline): SGHNT, YYREEE (reference sequence). J was trimmed by 0 bases and V by 4 bases; bases with no gene match: 6. This table comes from immunoSEQ multiplex PCR, and its TCRdb copy is limited to in-frame clones, with some not included. The sample contains about 130,000 clones, roughly nine tenths of which appear only once. This clonotype was obtained from an adult in good health. The sequencing here drew on peripheral blood, taken on day 0 of AZD1222 vaccination. The gene calls are TRBV5-4 and TRBJ1-2, with TRBD1 matching 7 bases. The CDR3 is CASSDRRGTNYGYTF. The CDR3 DNA follows: TGTGCCAGCAGCGACCGCAGGGGGACTAACTATGGCTACACCTTC.